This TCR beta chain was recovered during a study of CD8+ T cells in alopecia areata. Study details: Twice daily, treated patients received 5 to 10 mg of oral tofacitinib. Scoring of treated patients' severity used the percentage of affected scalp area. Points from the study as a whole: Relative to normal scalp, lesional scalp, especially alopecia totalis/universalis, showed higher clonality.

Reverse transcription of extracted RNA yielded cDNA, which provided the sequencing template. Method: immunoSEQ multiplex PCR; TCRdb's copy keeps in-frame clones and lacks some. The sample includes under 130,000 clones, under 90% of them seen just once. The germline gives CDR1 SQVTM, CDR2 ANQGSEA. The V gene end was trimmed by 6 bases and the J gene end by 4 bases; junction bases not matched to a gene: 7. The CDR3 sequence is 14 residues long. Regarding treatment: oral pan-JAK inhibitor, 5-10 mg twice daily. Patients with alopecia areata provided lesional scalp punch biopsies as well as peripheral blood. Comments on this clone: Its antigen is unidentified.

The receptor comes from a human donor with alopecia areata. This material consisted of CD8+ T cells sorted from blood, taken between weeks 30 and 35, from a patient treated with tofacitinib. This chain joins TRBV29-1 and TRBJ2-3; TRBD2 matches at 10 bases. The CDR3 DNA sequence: TGCAGCGTCCTGAGCGGGAGGGACCCAGATACGCAGTATTTT. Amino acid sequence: CSVLSGRDPDTQYF.